This TCR beta chain appears in the sequencing data of a study of T cell responses to AZD1222 COVID-19 vaccine. Study in general: Some second doses came at about 4 weeks and others at about 12 weeks; these were pooled.

The CDR3 length is 16 residues. V dropped 4 bases and J dropped 0 bases, with 15 bases sitting between them. Germline CDR1 and CDR2: SGHDT and YYEEEE. A note on this clone: Its antigen is not identified.

Overall study findings and caveats: Nearly half of spike-specific TCRs reportedly go after variant regions that carry no mutations. There were vaccine-associated CD4 TCRs across spike, dominant at 160-218 and 743-854.

The repertoire was sequenced with immunoSEQ multiplex PCR; TCRdb's copy has only in-frame clones and lacks some. The data hold under 95,000 clones, with about 89% observed a single time. The source of this sequence is an adult in good health. The source was peripheral blood, collected on day 0 of AZD1222 vaccination. V gene TRBV5-6 combines with J gene TRBJ2-3; D unresolved. CDR3 DNA: TGTGCCAGCAGCCCAAGACCTGATTTTAGCACAGATACGCAGTATTTT. This gives the protein CASSPRPDFSTDTQYF.